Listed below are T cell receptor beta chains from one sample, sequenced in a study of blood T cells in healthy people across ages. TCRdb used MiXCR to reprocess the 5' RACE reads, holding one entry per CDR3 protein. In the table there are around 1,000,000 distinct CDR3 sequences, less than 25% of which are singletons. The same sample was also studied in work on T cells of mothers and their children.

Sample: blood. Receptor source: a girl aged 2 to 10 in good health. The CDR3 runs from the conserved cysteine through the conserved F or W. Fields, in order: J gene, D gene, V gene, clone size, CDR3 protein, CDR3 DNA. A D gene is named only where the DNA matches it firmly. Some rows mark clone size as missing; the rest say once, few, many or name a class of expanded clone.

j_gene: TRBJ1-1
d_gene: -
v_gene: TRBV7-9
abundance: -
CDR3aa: CASSRGGGRMNTEAFF
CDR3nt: TGTGCCAGCAGCCGAGGGGGGGGCCGTATGAACACTGAAGCTTTCTTT

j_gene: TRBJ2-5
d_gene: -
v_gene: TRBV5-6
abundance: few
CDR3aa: CASSLVTVLGETQYF
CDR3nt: TGTGCCAGCAGCTTGGTAACAGTTCTTGGGGAGACCCAGTACTTC

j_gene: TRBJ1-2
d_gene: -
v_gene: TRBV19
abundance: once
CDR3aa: CASSLVAGTPLYGYTF
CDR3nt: TGTGCCAGTAGTCTAGTAGCCGGGACACCACTCTATGGCTACACCTTC

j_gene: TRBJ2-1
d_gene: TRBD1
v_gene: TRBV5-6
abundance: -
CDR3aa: CASSSDRGGDYNEQFF
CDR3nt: TGTGCCAGCAGCTCCGACAGGGGGGGAGACTACAATGAGCAGTTCTTC

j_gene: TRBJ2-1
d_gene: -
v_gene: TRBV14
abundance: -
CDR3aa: CASSPYGRIFDEQFF
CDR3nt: TGTGCCAGCAGCCCATACGGCAGAATTTTCGATGAGCAGTTCTTC

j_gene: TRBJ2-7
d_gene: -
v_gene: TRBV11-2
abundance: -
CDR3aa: CASSPALEQYF
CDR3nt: TGTGCCAGCAGCCCCGCCCTCGAGCAGTACTTC

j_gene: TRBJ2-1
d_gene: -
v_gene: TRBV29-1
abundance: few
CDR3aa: CSVGLLIPYEQFF
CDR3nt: TGCAGCGTTGGTCTTTTAATTCCTTATGAGCAGTTCTTC

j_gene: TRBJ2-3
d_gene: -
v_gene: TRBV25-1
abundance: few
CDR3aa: CASTERDHTDAQYF
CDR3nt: TGTGCCAGCACCGAAAGGGACCACACAGATGCGCAGTATTTT

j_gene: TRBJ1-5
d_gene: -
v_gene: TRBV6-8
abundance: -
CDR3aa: CATSIGRPQHF
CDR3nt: TGTGCCACCTCAATTGGTCGGCCCCAGCATTTT

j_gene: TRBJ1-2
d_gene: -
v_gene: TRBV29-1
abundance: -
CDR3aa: CSVEGGDGGGYTF
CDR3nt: TGCAGCGTTGAAGGTGGGGACGGAGGTGGCTACACCTTC

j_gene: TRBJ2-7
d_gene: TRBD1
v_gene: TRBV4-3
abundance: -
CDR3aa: CASSPRTGFELGF
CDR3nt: TGCGCCAGCAGCCCCCGGACAGGGTTCGAGCTCGGGTTC

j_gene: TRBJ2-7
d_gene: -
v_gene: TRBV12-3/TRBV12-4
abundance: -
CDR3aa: CASSPSPTAWQYF
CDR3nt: TGTGCCAGCAGCCCATCACCCACCGCGTGGCAGTACTTC

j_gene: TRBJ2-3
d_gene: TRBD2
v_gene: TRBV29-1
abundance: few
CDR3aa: CSVALADSTDTQYF
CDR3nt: TGCAGCGTTGCCCTAGCGGACAGCACAGATACGCAGTATTTT

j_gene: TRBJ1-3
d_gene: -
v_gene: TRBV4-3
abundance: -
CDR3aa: CASSQDLSGPGNTIYF
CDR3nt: TGCGCCAGCAGCCAAGATTTGTCGGGGCCTGGAAACACCATATATTTT

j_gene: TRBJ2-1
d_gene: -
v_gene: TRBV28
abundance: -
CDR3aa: CASSLAGHGNEQFF
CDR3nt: TGTGCCAGCAGTCTGGCGGGACACGGCAATGAGCAGTTCTTC

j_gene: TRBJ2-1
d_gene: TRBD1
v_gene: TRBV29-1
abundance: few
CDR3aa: CSAVGQVFPSEQFF
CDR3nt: TGCAGCGCTGTGGGACAGGTTTTTCCTAGCGAGCAGTTCTTC

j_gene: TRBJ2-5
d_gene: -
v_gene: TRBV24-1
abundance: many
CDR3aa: CATSDWKETQYF
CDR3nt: TGTGCCACCAGTGATTGGAAGGAGACCCAGTACTTC

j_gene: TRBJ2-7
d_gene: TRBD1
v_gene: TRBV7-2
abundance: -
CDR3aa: CATSEGASSNEQYF
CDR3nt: TGTGCCACCTCAGAGGGGGCCAGCTCCAACGAGCAGTACTTC

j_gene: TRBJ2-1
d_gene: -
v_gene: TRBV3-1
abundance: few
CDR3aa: CASSPGRFYNEQFF
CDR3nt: TGTGCCAGCAGCCCAGGACGATTCTACAATGAGCAGTTCTTC

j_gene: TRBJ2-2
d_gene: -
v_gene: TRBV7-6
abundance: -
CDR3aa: CASSLGGATGELFF
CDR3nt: TGTGCCAGCAGCTTAGGTGGCGCGACCGGGGAGCTGTTTTTT

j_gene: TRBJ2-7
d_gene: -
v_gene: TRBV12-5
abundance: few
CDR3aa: CASGLPGAPYEQYF
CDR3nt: TGTGCTAGTGGTTTGCCAGGGGCCCCCTACGAGCAGTACTTC

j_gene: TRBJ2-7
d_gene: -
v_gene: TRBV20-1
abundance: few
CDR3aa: CSAQQRTVPYEQYF
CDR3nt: TGCAGTGCTCAACAACGAACGGTACCTTACGAGCAGTACTTC

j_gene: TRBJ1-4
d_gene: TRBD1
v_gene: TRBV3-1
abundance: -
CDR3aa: CASSQQTGDITNEKLFF
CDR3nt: TGTGCCAGCAGCCAGCAGACAGGGGATATTACTAATGAAAAACTGTTTTTT

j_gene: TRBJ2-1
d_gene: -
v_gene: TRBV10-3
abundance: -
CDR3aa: CAISETHNEQFF
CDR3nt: TGTGCCATCAGTGAGACCCACAATGAGCAGTTCTTC

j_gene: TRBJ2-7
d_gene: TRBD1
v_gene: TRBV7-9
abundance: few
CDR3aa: CASSLAPQGASEQYF
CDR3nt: TGTGCCAGCAGCTTAGCTCCGCAGGGGGCATCCGAGCAGTACTTC

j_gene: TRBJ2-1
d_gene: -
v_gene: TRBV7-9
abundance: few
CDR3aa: CASSFRQNEQFF
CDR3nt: TGTGCCAGCAGCTTCCGCCAGAATGAGCAGTTCTTC

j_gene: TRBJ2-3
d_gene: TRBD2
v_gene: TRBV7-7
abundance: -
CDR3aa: CASSPRAILAGGTDTQYF
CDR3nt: TGTGCCAGCAGCCCCCGGGCCATACTAGCGGGAGGAACCGATACGCAGTATTTT

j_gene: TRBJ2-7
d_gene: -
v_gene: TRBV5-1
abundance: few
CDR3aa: CASSLESRYEQYF
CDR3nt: TGCGCCAGCAGCCTAGAAAGTCGCTACGAGCAGTACTTC

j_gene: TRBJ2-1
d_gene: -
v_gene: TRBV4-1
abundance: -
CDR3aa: CASSPAENIRDEQFF
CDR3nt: TGCGCCAGCAGCCCAGCGGAGAACATTAGGGATGAGCAGTTCTTC

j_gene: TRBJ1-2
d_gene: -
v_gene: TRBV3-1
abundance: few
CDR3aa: CASSQVFGGREYGYTF
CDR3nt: TGTGCCAGCAGCCAAGTTTTTGGGGGACGGGAATATGGCTACACCTTC

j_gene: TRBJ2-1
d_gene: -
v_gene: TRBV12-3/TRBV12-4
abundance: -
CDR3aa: CASSSRAREQFF
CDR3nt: TGTGCCAGCAGTTCTCGGGCTCGGGAGCAGTTCTTC

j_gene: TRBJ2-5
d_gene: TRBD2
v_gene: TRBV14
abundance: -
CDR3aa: CASSQEFRIAGDMETQYF
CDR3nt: TGTGCCAGCAGCCAAGAGTTCCGAATAGCGGGAGATATGGAGACCCAGTACTTC

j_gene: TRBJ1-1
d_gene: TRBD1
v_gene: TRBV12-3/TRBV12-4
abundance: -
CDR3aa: CAIRPEGTGVSNTEAFF
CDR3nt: TGTGCCATCCGCCCGGAGGGGACAGGGGTTTCCAACACTGAAGCTTTCTTT

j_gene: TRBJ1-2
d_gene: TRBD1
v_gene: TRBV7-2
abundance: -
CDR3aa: CASSLLGTGGYTF
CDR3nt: TGTGCCAGCAGCTTACTGGGGACAGGCGGCTACACCTTC

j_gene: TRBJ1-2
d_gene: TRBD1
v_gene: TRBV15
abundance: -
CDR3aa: CATSREKGARGYTF
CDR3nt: TGTGCCACCAGCAGAGAGAAGGGGGCGCGTGGCTACACCTTC

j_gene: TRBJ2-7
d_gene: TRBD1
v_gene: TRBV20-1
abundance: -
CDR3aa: CSALPGQGSEQYF
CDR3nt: TGCAGTGCTTTACCGGGACAGGGGTCCGAGCAGTACTTC

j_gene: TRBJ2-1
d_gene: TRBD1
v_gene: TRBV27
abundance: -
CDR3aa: CASGTHNTGGEQFF
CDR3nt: TGTGCCAGCGGAACCCATAACACAGGGGGTGAGCAGTTCTTC

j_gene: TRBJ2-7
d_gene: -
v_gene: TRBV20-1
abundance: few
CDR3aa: CSARDSIEQYF
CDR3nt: TGCAGTGCTAGAGATTCAATCGAGCAGTACTTC

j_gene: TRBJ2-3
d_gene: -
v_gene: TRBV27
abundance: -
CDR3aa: CASSREADTQYF
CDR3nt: TGTGCCAGCAGTCGAGAGGCAGATACGCAGTATTTT

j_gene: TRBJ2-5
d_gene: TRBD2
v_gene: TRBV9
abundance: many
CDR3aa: CASSDGLEETQYF
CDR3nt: TGTGCCAGCAGCGACGGACTAGAAGAGACCCAGTACTTC

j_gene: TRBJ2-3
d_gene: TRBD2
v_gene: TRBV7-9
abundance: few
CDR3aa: CASSWTSGGPDTQYF
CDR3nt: TGTGCCAGCAGCTGGACTAGCGGGGGGCCAGATACGCAGTATTTT

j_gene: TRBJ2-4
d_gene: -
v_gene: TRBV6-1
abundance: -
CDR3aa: CASSEWGASLAKNIQYF
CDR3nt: TGTGCCAGCAGTGAGTGGGGGGCCTCCCTAGCCAAAAACATTCAGTACTTC

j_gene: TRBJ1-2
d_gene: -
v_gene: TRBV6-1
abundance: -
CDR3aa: CAIRIGAAGYTF
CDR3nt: TGTGCTATCCGAATAGGGGCGGCTGGCTACACCTTC

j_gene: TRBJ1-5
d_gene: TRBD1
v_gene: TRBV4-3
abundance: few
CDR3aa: CASSQETGGEFGPNQPQHF
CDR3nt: TGCGCCAGCAGCCAAGAGACAGGGGGCGAATTTGGGCCCAATCAGCCCCAGCATTTT

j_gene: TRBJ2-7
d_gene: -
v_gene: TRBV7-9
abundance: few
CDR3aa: CASSYRGHYEQYF
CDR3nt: TGTGCCAGCAGCTATAGGGGTCACTACGAGCAGTACTTC

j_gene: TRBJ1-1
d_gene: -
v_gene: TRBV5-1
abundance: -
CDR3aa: CASSSGTGVGGTEAFF
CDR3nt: TGCGCCAGCAGCTCCGGGACCGGAGTCGGCGGGACTGAAGCTTTCTTT

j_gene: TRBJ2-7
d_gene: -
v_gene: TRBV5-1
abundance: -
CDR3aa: CASSRNPSTYEQYF
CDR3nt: TGCGCCAGCAGCCGAAACCCCAGCACCTACGAGCAGTACTTC

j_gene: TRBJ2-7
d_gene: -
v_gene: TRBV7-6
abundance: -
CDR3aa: CASSFSQDYEQYF
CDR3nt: TGTGCCAGCAGCTTTAGTCAGGACTACGAGCAGTACTTC

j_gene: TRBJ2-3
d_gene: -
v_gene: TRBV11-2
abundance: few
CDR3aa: CASSSPQTDTQYF
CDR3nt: TGTGCCAGCAGCTCTCCCCAGACGGATACGCAGTATTTT